The 3 T cell receptor beta chains presented below share a single source sample, sequenced in a study of cytomegalovirus exposure and HLA in healthy donors. Sequencing was performed with immunoSEQ multiplex PCR; in TCRdb, only in-frame clones are kept and a portion is missing. The table has about 64,000 clones, 90% to 95% seen once. Sequenced: PBMCs. These receptors were obtained from a young woman in good health and CMV-seropositive.

The CDR3, as DNA: TGTGCCAGCAGCCCCCAGGGAAGGAAAGGCTACACCTTC. This encodes CASSPQGRKGYTF. V is TRBV28 and J is TRBJ1-2; D is perhaps TRBD1 (5 bases). CDR3 length: 13 amino acids. Germline CDR1 is MDHEN and CDR2 is SYDVKM. V was pared by 6 bases and J by 8 bases, with 16 bases between.

The chain has TRBV18 and TRBJ1-1; 7 bases are a match to TRBD1. The CDR3 sequence is 14 residues long. V shed 6 bases, J shed 1 base, and the junction held 5 bases outside the gene matches. Germline V gene sequence: CDR1 KGHSH, CDR2 LQKENI. The CDR3 sequence: CASSPGQPNTEAFF. The DNA for the CDR3 is TGTGCCAGCTCCCCGGGACAGCCGAACACTGAAGCTTTCTTT.

V and J are TRBV28 and TRBJ1-3; no firm D call. The CDR3 covers 12 residues. The germline V gene has CDR1 MDHEN and CDR2 SYDVKM. Trimming took 5 bases from V and 4 from J, leaving 6 bases between them. The CDR3 nucleotides read TGTGCCAGCAGTCGAGAAGGAAACACCATATATTTT. Residues: CASSREGNTIYF.